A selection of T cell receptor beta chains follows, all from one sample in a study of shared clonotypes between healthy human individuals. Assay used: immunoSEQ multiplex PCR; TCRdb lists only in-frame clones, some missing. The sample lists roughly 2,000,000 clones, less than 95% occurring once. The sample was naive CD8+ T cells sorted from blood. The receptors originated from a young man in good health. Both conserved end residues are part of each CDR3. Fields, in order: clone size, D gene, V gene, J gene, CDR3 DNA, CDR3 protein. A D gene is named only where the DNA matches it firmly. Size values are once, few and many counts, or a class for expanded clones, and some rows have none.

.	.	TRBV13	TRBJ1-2	TGTGCCAGCAGCTCTACAGCTAACTATGGCTACACCTTC	CASSSTANYGYTF
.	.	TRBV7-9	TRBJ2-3	TGTGCCAGCAGTCCCGGACGGGGAGATACGCAGTATTTT	CASSPGRGDTQYF
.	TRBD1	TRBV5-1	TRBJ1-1	TGCGCCAGCAGCACGGGGACAGGGCTTGCCGTGAACACTGAAGCTTTCTTT	CASSTGTGLAVNTEAFF
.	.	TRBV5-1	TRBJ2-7	TGCGCCAGCAGCTTGGCAGAGCCTACCTACTACGAGCAGTACTTC	CASSLAEPTYYEQYF
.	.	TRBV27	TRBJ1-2	TGTGCCAGCAGTGGGACATCTCCTCATTGGCCCTATGGCTACACCTTC	CASSGTSPHWPYGYTF
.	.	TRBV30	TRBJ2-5	TGTGCCTGGAATTCCCTGGGGCTAGAGACCCAGTACTTC	CAWNSLGLETQYF
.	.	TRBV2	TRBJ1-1	TGTGCCAGCTCAAATCAGGGTCCTGGGGAAGCTTTCTTT	CASSNQGPGEAFF
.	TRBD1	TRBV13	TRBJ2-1	TGTGCCAGCAGCCTACAGGGGTGGAGTTCCTACAATGAGCAGTTCTTC	CASSLQGWSSYNEQFF
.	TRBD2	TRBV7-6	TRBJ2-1	TGTGCCAGCAGCTTAATGGTACAGCCCGTGACTAGCGGGAGGGCCTACAATGAGCAGTTCTTC	CASSLMVQPVTSGRAYNEQFF
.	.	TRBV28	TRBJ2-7	TGTGCCAGCAGTTTACTGAGGGATTACGAGCAGTACTTC	CASSLLRDYEQYF
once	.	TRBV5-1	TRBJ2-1	TGCGCCAGCAGCTTGGCCGGGTGGGGTGACGGTGAGCAGTTCTTC	CASSLAGWGDGEQFF
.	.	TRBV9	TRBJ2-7	TGTGCCAGCAGCGTTACGGCGGGAACCTACGAGCAGTACTTC	CASSVTAGTYEQYF
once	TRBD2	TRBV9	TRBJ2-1	TGTGCCAGCAGCGCCGGGACTAGCGGGGGGGCCGAAAATGAGCAGTTCTTC	CASSAGTSGGAENEQFF
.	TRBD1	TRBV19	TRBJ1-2	TGTGCCAGTAGCGAGGGACAGGGCGCCAACTATGGCTACACCTTC	CASSEGQGANYGYTF
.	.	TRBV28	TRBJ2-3	TGTGCCAGCACCCAGAGGAGACCTAGCACAGATACGCAGTATTTT	CASTQRRPSTDTQYF
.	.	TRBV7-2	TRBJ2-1	TGTGCCAGCAGCCAAAAACCTACACAGAGCTCCTACAATGAGCAGTTCTTC	CASSQKPTQSSYNEQFF
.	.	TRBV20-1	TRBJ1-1	TGCAATGCGCCAATGAACACTGAAGCTTTCTTT	CNAPMNTEAFF
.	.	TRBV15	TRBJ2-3	TGTGCCACCAGCGGCCCCAGGGAATACGGCACAGATACGCAGTATTTT	CATSGPREYGTDTQYF
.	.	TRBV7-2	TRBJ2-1	TGTGCCAGCAGCTTTCTAGGGGGGGGTCGCAATGAGCAGTTCTTC	CASSFLGGGRNEQFF
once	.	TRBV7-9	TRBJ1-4	TGTGCCAGCAGCTCCCGGACATTGGCAACTAATGAAAAACTGTTTTTT	CASSSRTLATNEKLFF
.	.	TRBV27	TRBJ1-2	TGTGCCAGCAGTCCAGGGCGTTCTTATGGCTACACCTTC	CASSPGRSYGYTF
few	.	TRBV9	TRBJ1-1	TGTGCCAGCAGCGCGGGAGGGAACACTGAAGCTTTCTTT	CASSAGGNTEAFF
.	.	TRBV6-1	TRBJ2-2	TGTGCCAGCAGCCTAGACAGTAACACCGGGGAGCTGTTTTTT	CASSLDSNTGELFF
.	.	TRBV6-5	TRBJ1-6	TGTGCCAGCAGTTACTCGGCGGGGGCGGGATCACCCCTCCACTTT	CASSYSAGAGSPLHF
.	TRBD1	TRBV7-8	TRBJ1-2	TGTGCCAGCAGCCGAGAGCGGACAGGGGGAGTGGATGGCTACACCTTC	CASSRERTGGVDGYTF
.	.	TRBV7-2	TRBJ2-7	TGTGCCAGCAGCTTAGCGGGGGACTACGAGCAGTACTTC	CASSLAGDYEQYF
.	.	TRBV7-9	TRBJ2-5	TGTGCCAGCAGCTTAGTACTTCAGGAGACCCAGTACTTC	CASSLVLQETQYF
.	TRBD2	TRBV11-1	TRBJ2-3	TGTGCCAGCAGCGCGGGACTAGCGGGGGTTATACTCACAGATACGCAGTATTTT	CASSAGLAGVILTDTQYF
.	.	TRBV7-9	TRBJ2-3	TGTGCCAGCAGAAACAAGGGGTCCCGCACAGATACGCAGTATTTT	CASRNKGSRTDTQYF
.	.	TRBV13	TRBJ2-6	TGTGCCAGCAGTCCCTGGGGAGCCGGGGCCAACGTCCTGACTTTC	CASSPWGAGANVLTF
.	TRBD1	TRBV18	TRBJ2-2	TGTGCCAGCTCACCATCAGGGGGCCTCACCGGGGAGCTGTTTTTT	CASSPSGGLTGELFF
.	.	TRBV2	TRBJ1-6	TGTGCCAGCAGTGATCGGGGACGTGGAATATCACCCCTCCACTTT	CASSDRGRGISPLHF
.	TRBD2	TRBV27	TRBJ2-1	TGTGCCAGCAGTTGGGGAGCGGGAGGGCCTGTTATAAACAATGAGCAGTTCTTC	CASSWGAGGPVINNEQFF
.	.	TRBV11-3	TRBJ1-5	TGTGCCATTTCCGGACAAGGGATTAGCAATCAGCCCCAGCATTTT	CAISGQGISNQPQHF
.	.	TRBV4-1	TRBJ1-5	TGCGCCAGCAGCCAAGAGCCTTACAAAAATCAGCCCCAGCATTTT	CASSQEPYKNQPQHF
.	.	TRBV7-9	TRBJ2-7	TGTGCCAGCAGCGTTCAGGACACCCTATCGGACGAGCAGTACTTC	CASSVQDTLSDEQYF
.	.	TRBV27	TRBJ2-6	TGTGCCAGCAGCATGGAGGGACCTATCTCTGGGGCCAACGTCCTGACTTTC	CASSMEGPISGANVLTF
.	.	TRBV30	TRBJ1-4	TGTGCCTGGACGGGGGGTGAAAAACTGTTTTTT	CAWTGGEKLFF
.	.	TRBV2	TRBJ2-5	TGTGCCAGCAGGCCCCAGTACTTC	CASRPQYF
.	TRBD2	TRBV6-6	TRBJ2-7	TGTGCCAGCAGCGAGACTAGCGGGGGATACGAGCAGTACTTC	CASSETSGGYEQYF
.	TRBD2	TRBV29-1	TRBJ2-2	TGCAGCGCGACCGGGACTACTAACACCGGGGAGCTGTTTTTT	CSATGTTNTGELFF
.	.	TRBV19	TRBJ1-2	TGTGCCAGTAGGCACAGGGAGTGGTACTATGGCTACACCTTC	CASRHREWYYGYTF
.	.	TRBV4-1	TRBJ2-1	TGCGCCAGCAGCCAATTATTGGGACCCAATGAGCAGTTCTTC	CASSQLLGPNEQFF
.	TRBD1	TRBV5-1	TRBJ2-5	TGCGCCAGCAGCCCGAGCAGGGGGCATGGGGAGACCCAGTACTTC	CASSPSRGHGETQYF
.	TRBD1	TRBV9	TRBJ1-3	TGTGCCAGCAGCGTAGTCGGCAGGGGGAAAACGAACTCTGGAAACACCATATATTTT	CASSVVGRGKTNSGNTIYF
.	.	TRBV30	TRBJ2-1	TGTGCCTGGAGTGCTTTGGAGGATGAGCAGTTCTTC	CAWSALEDEQFF
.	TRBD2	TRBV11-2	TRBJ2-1	TGTGCCAGCAGCTTAGATGCTAGCGGGTACAACAATGAGCAGTTCTTC	CASSLDASGYNNEQFF
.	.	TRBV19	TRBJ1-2	TGTGCCAGTAAGTTTGGCTATGGCTACACCTTC	CASKFGYGYTF
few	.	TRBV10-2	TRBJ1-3	TGCGCCAGCATGGGAAACACCATATATTTT	CASMGNTIYF
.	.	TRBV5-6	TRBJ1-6	TGTGCCAGCAGCGGAACTGGGGGCAATTCACCCCTCCACTTT	CASSGTGGNSPLHF
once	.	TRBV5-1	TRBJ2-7	TGCGCCAGCAGCTTCCAGAGCCACGAGCAGTACTTC	CASSFQSHEQYF
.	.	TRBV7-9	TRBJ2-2	TGTGCCAGCAGCCCTCCCGTTGGAGTTGAGGAGCTGTTTTTT	CASSPPVGVEELFF
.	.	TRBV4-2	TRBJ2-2	TGTGCCAGCAGCCAAGAAGGGGCCCTTCGGATCGGGGAGCTGTTTTTT	CASSQEGALRIGELFF
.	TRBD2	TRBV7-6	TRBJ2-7	TGTGCCAGCAGCTTAACAATGGGGGAGGGCCGATCCTACGAGCAGTACTTC	CASSLTMGEGRSYEQYF
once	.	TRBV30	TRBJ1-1	TGTGCCCGAATACAGGGATCCGAAGCTTTCTTT	CARIQGSEAFF
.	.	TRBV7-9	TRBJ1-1	TGTGCCAGCAGCTTAGTTCGAACTGAAGCTTTCTTT	CASSLVRTEAFF
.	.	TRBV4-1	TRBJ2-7	TGCGCCAGCAGCCAGGTGGGGTCCTACGAGCAGTACTTC	CASSQVGSYEQYF